Detailed here is one T cell receptor (beta chain). Antigen specificity is unknown. Study-wide results and caveats: Tumor Treg TCRs overlapped most with tumor naive CD4+ cells.

Germline V CDR1 and CDR2: MNHNY, SVGAGI (reference sequence). V lost 7 bases, J lost 4 bases, and 13 bases lay in between. The length of the CDR3 is 13 residues. After constant-region reverse-primer amplification, full-length variable regions underwent semi-nested PCR with Nested Universal Primer A. TCRdb re-called the 5' RACE reads with MiXCR, one entry per CDR3 protein. The repertoire holds 60,000 to 65,000 distinct CDR3 sequences, with 25% to 30% as singletons. Sequenced: tumor-infiltrating naive CD4+ T cells sorted from the breast tumor. The subset denotes: naive CD4+ T cells, CD4+CD45RA+CD25-. The origin of this receptor is a female donor with breast cancer. The chain carries TRBV6-6 and TRBJ1-2; possible D gene TRBD1, 5 bases. CDR3 DNA: TGTGCCAGCAAGTGGGGGACGGCCTATGGCTACACCTTC. This translates into CASKWGTAYGYTF.